The T cell receptor beta chain under discussion was sequenced for a study of CD8 T cells in Susac syndrome. It was with random hexamers that about 0.45 to 1 ug RNA was reverse transcribed. TCRdb re-called the immunoSEQ multiplex PCR reads with MiXCR, one entry per CDR3 protein. Of over 150,000 distinct CDR3 sequences listed, roughly 96% were seen once; the top ten hold under 0.095%. The source material was CD4+ T cells from PBMCs. This receptor was obtained from a human donor with multiple sclerosis.

CDR3 protein: CASSSQGAAFF. CDR3 sequence (DNA): TGTGCCAGCAGCTCTCAGGGGGCAGCTTTCTTT. This chain connects TRBV7-9 to TRBJ1-1; 8 bases agree with TRBD1. Per the germline V gene, CDR1 is SEHNR and CDR2 is FQNEAQ (reference sequence). Trimming at V came to 4 bases and at J to 10 bases, leaving 2 bases not matched to a gene. CDR3 length: 11 amino acids.